This T cell receptor (beta chain) was found in a study of cytotoxic CD8 clonotypes in ibrutinib-treated CLL. Overall study findings and caveats: Circulating CD8+ T-cell counts were tracked by baseline clonality, which exceeded that of age-matched healthy donors. Among the clonotypes, public ones were uncommon and contracted or held stable on treatment.

Genomic DNA (roughly 2 micrograms) was obtained from cryopreserved PBMCs for construction of TCR beta libraries. With 5 bases clipped from V and 4 bases from J, the junction kept 7 bases outside the gene matches. The CDR3 has 14 amino acids. Germline CDR1 reads SGHTA; CDR2 reads FQGNSA. This clone was observed once. What it recognizes is unknown. Assay used: immunoSEQ multiplex PCR; TCRdb lists only in-frame clones, some missing. The profile shows about 49,000 clones, approximately 50% of them singletons. V usage is TRBV7-2 and J usage is TRBJ2-5; 7 bases agree with TRBD2. The TCR originated in a human donor with chronic lymphocytic leukemia. Sample: PBMCs, taken after 12 months of ibrutinib treatment. DNA for the CDR3: TGTGCCAGCAGCGACATCCGGGGGGTAGAGACCCAGTACTTC. Its protein is CASSDIRGVETQYF.